The clone carrying this T cell receptor beta chain was found many times. The time point here: pre-sensitization, week 0. Noted treatment: therapeutic diphenylcyclopropenone sensitization with weekly scalp DPC. The starting material, unfractionated whole blood, was used for total RNA extraction. V gave up 8 bases and J gave up 4 bases; unmatched junction bases: 6. Germline V gene sequence: CDR1 LGHDT, CDR2 YNNKEL (reference sequence). The CDR3 totals 14 residues. TCRdb independently ran MiXCR on the RACE reads; one entry per CDR3 protein. The table lists approximately 50,000 distinct CDR3 sequences, approximately 9.5% of them singletons. These data belong to a study of human T cells and chemical hapten exposure.

The TCR sequence derives from a young woman with alopecia areata. Some clones in this sample may be carry-over from other donors' samples. Sequences were derived from whole blood, sampled in connection with sensitization to the hapten diphenylcyclopropenone (DPC). This rearrangement joins TRBV3-1 to TRBJ2-2, with TRBD1 identical over 8 bases. In nucleotides, the CDR3 is TGTGCCAGCGGAAACAGGGGGAGCACCGGGGAGCTGTTTTTT. Translation: CASGNRGSTGELFF.